This is a list of T cell receptor beta chains from one sample in a study of technical replicates of blood from a few donors. The assay was immunoSEQ multiplex PCR, and TCRdb's table has in-frame clones only and misses some. The top ten hold 0.35% to 0.4% of the sample, which has around 72,000 clones, roughly 89% seen once. Specimen: T cells isolated from PBMCs. The source of these receptors is a human donor in good health. Some clones in this sample may be carry-over from other donors' samples. Both conserved end residues are part of each CDR3. The D gene is left open where the match is weak. Clone size appears in some rows only: once, few, many, or a class for an expanded clone.

d_call: TRBD2; j_call: TRBJ2-3; clone_size: -; v_call: TRBV7-9; cdr3_nt: TGTGCCAGCACCCCGGGACTAGCGGAGTACACAGATACGCAGTATTTT; cdr3_aa: CASTPGLAEYTDTQYF
d_call: TRBD1; j_call: TRBJ2-7; clone_size: -; v_call: TRBV29-1; cdr3_nt: TGCAGCGTTTTGGCTAACAGGGGCGAGCAGTACTTC; cdr3_aa: CSVLANRGEQYF
d_call: -; j_call: TRBJ2-5; clone_size: -; v_call: TRBV6-5; cdr3_nt: TGTGCCAGCAGTCAAGACTCGTCAAGAGGGACCCAGTACTTC; cdr3_aa: CASSQDSSRGTQYF
d_call: -; j_call: TRBJ2-7; clone_size: -; v_call: TRBV5-4; cdr3_nt: TGTGCCAGCAGCTTCGCGCGGGGAGGCTACGAGCAGTACTTC; cdr3_aa: CASSFARGGYEQYF
d_call: TRBD2; j_call: TRBJ2-7; clone_size: -; v_call: TRBV4-1; cdr3_nt: TGCGCCAGCAGCCAAGTCATCGGACTAGCGGGGACCACCTACGAGCAGTACTTC; cdr3_aa: CASSQVIGLAGTTYEQYF
d_call: TRBD2; j_call: TRBJ2-1; clone_size: -; v_call: TRBV4-1; cdr3_nt: TGCGCCAGCAGCCAACCGACTAGCGGGAGGTTCAATGAGCAGTTCTTC; cdr3_aa: CASSQPTSGRFNEQFF
d_call: -; j_call: TRBJ1-1; clone_size: -; v_call: TRBV7-3; cdr3_nt: TGTGCCAGCAGCCACACCGGGGGATCGACTGAAGCTTTCTTT; cdr3_aa: CASSHTGGSTEAFF
d_call: -; j_call: TRBJ2-1; clone_size: -; v_call: TRBV2; cdr3_nt: TGTGCCAGCAGGGTGGGGAGCTCCTACAATGAGCAGTTCTTC; cdr3_aa: CASRVGSSYNEQFF
d_call: TRBD1; j_call: TRBJ1-1; clone_size: -; v_call: TRBV7-9; cdr3_nt: TGTGCCAGCAGCCAATGGGGACAGGGGACTATGAACACTGAAGCTTTCTTT; cdr3_aa: CASSQWGQGTMNTEAFF
d_call: -; j_call: TRBJ2-5; clone_size: once; v_call: TRBV5-1; cdr3_nt: TGCGCCAGCAGCTTGGGTCCGAGACAAGAGACCCAGTACTTC; cdr3_aa: CASSLGPRQETQYF
d_call: -; j_call: TRBJ2-7; clone_size: -; v_call: TRBV5-5; cdr3_nt: TGTGCCAGCAGCTTTCGCGCGGGACCTTTCTACGAGCAGTACTTC; cdr3_aa: CASSFRAGPFYEQYF
d_call: -; j_call: TRBJ2-5; clone_size: -; v_call: TRBV27; cdr3_nt: TGTGCCAGCAGTTTACGTAGCTTGAGGAGAGATGAAGAGACCCAGTACTTC; cdr3_aa: CASSLRSLRRDEETQYF
d_call: -; j_call: TRBJ1-2; clone_size: once; v_call: TRBV2; cdr3_nt: TGTGCCAGCAGCCCCTATAGGGGTCAATCTGGCTACACCTTC; cdr3_aa: CASSPYRGQSGYTF
d_call: TRBD1; j_call: TRBJ2-7; clone_size: -; v_call: TRBV28; cdr3_nt: TGTGCCAGCAGTTTATACAGGGGAGTCGAGCAGTACTTC; cdr3_aa: CASSLYRGVEQYF
d_call: -; j_call: TRBJ1-2; clone_size: -; v_call: TRBV30; cdr3_nt: TGTGCCTGGAGTGTTGTTGCCCAGGGACTATCGACCTATGGCTACACCTTC; cdr3_aa: CAWSVVAQGLSTYGYTF
d_call: -; j_call: TRBJ1-3; clone_size: -; v_call: TRBV28; cdr3_nt: TGTGCCAGCAAACTACAGGGTCATGACTATGGAAACACCATATATTTT; cdr3_aa: CASKLQGHDYGNTIYF
d_call: -; j_call: TRBJ1-4; clone_size: once; v_call: TRBV9; cdr3_nt: TGTGCCAGCAGCCGATATCTATATCCCGGGGATGCAACTAATGAAAAACTGTTTTTT; cdr3_aa: CASSRYLYPGDATNEKLFF
d_call: -; j_call: TRBJ1-5; clone_size: few; v_call: TRBV29-1; cdr3_nt: TGCAGCGTTGGGGGCGGGGGCAATCAGCCCCAGCATTTT; cdr3_aa: CSVGGGGNQPQHF
d_call: TRBD1; j_call: TRBJ2-3; clone_size: -; v_call: TRBV2; cdr3_nt: TGTGCCAGCAGAGCGACAGGGGACACAGATACGCAGTATTTT; cdr3_aa: CASRATGDTDTQYF
d_call: TRBD2; j_call: TRBJ2-2; clone_size: -; v_call: TRBV15; cdr3_nt: TGTGCCACAGAGGGGGGACTAGCTAAGAACACCGGGGAGCTGTTTTTT; cdr3_aa: CATEGGLAKNTGELFF
d_call: -; j_call: TRBJ1-2; clone_size: once; v_call: TRBV5-6; cdr3_nt: TGTGCCAGCAGGCCAGGCCCAGACCTGCACTATGGCTACACCTTC; cdr3_aa: CASRPGPDLHYGYTF
d_call: -; j_call: TRBJ1-2; clone_size: -; v_call: TRBV7-9; cdr3_nt: TGTGCCAGCAGCTTAGGACAGTTTAACTATGGCTACACCTTC; cdr3_aa: CASSLGQFNYGYTF
d_call: TRBD1; j_call: TRBJ2-7; clone_size: -; v_call: TRBV27; cdr3_nt: TGTGCCAGCAAGGGACAGGAGTCCTACGAGCAGTACTTC; cdr3_aa: CASKGQESYEQYF
d_call: TRBD2; j_call: TRBJ2-7; clone_size: -; v_call: TRBV28; cdr3_nt: TGTGCCAGCAGTCCTACTAGCGGACGCTACGAGCAGTACTTC; cdr3_aa: CASSPTSGRYEQYF
d_call: -; j_call: TRBJ1-2; clone_size: -; v_call: TRBV6-5; cdr3_nt: TGTGCCAGCAGTTACGGCGGGGCTAACTATGGCTACACCTTC; cdr3_aa: CASSYGGANYGYTF
d_call: -; j_call: TRBJ2-1; clone_size: -; v_call: TRBV7-3; cdr3_nt: TGTGCCAGCAGCCCGTCTATGAGTGCCTCCTACAATGAGCAGTTCTTC; cdr3_aa: CASSPSMSASYNEQFF
d_call: TRBD2; j_call: TRBJ2-3; clone_size: -; v_call: TRBV9; cdr3_nt: TGTGCCAGCAGCGTAGGGACTAGCCCGCCGAATTTT; cdr3_aa: CASSVGTSPPNF
d_call: TRBD1; j_call: TRBJ2-7; clone_size: -; v_call: TRBV5-6; cdr3_nt: TGTGCCAGCAGCTTGGACAGGGGGAACTACGAGCAGTACTTC; cdr3_aa: CASSLDRGNYEQYF
d_call: TRBD1; j_call: TRBJ1-1; clone_size: -; v_call: TRBV11-3; cdr3_nt: TGTGCCAGCAGCTTTAATGACAGGGTCGAGGGGAGCACTGAAGCTTTCTTT; cdr3_aa: CASSFNDRVEGSTEAFF
d_call: -; j_call: TRBJ1-5; clone_size: -; v_call: TRBV29-1; cdr3_nt: TGCAGCGTTGCCGAGTTGAATCAGCCCCAGCATTTT; cdr3_aa: CSVAELNQPQHF
d_call: -; j_call: TRBJ2-5; clone_size: -; v_call: TRBV4-1; cdr3_nt: TGCGCCAGCAGCCTAGTCAGGGGAGAGCAAGAGACCCAGTACTTC; cdr3_aa: CASSLVRGEQETQYF
d_call: -; j_call: TRBJ2-7; clone_size: once; v_call: TRBV6-5; cdr3_nt: TGTGCCAGCAGCCCCCGGGGTCCCTACGAGCAGTACTTC; cdr3_aa: CASSPRGPYEQYF
d_call: TRBD2; j_call: TRBJ2-7; clone_size: -; v_call: TRBV28; cdr3_nt: TGTGCCAGCAGCGTACTAGCGGGAGTTGGCGAGCAGTACTTC; cdr3_aa: CASSVLAGVGEQYF
d_call: TRBD1; j_call: TRBJ2-7; clone_size: -; v_call: TRBV4-1; cdr3_nt: TGCGCCAGCAGCACAAGGACAGGTGCTAACTACGAGCAGTACTTC; cdr3_aa: CASSTRTGANYEQYF
d_call: -; j_call: TRBJ2-2; clone_size: -; v_call: TRBV11-3; cdr3_nt: TGTGCCAGCAGCTTGCCCCGGGTTGCCGGGGAGCTGTTTTTT; cdr3_aa: CASSLPRVAGELFF
d_call: TRBD1; j_call: TRBJ2-7; clone_size: -; v_call: TRBV7-2; cdr3_nt: TGTGCCAGCAGCCCCAACGACAGGGCCTACGAGCAGTACTTC; cdr3_aa: CASSPNDRAYEQYF
d_call: TRBD1; j_call: TRBJ1-1; clone_size: -; v_call: TRBV7-9; cdr3_nt: TGTGCCAGCAGCTTAGCGAGGGGGCCTAACACTGAAGCTTTCTTT; cdr3_aa: CASSLARGPNTEAFF
d_call: TRBD1; j_call: TRBJ1-1; clone_size: once; v_call: TRBV6-5; cdr3_nt: TGTGCCATACAGGGGTCGGGGAACACTGAAGCTTTCTTT; cdr3_aa: CAIQGSGNTEAFF
d_call: -; j_call: TRBJ2-7; clone_size: -; v_call: TRBV13; cdr3_nt: TGTGCCAGCAGTCTTAAGCGGTTCCGACCTTACCCCTCATACGAGCAGTACTTC; cdr3_aa: CASSLKRFRPYPSYEQYF
d_call: TRBD2; j_call: TRBJ2-1; clone_size: -; v_call: TRBV7-6; cdr3_nt: TGTGCCAGCAGCTCGCTAGCGGGGGGGAGAAACAATGAGCAGTTCTTC; cdr3_aa: CASSSLAGGRNNEQFF
d_call: TRBD2; j_call: TRBJ2-2; clone_size: -; v_call: TRBV7-2; cdr3_nt: TGTGCCAGCAGCGTTGGACTAGCGGGAACCGGGGAGCTGTTTTTT; cdr3_aa: CASSVGLAGTGELFF
d_call: -; j_call: TRBJ2-7; clone_size: -; v_call: TRBV20-1; cdr3_nt: TGCAGCACCGGGGCCTACGAGCAGTACTTC; cdr3_aa: CSTGAYEQYF
d_call: TRBD2; j_call: TRBJ2-7; clone_size: -; v_call: TRBV28; cdr3_nt: TGTGCCAGCGGCGGGGGGCACTCCAATGGGTACGAGCAGTACTTC; cdr3_aa: CASGGGHSNGYEQYF
d_call: -; j_call: TRBJ2-3; clone_size: -; v_call: TRBV29-1; cdr3_nt: TGCAGCGTTGCTCAGGGTCCAGATACGCAGTATTTT; cdr3_aa: CSVAQGPDTQYF
d_call: TRBD1; j_call: TRBJ1-1; clone_size: -; v_call: TRBV18; cdr3_nt: TGTGCCAGCACTCGTCCCGGGACAGGGACTGAAGCTTTCTTT; cdr3_aa: CASTRPGTGTEAFF
d_call: -; j_call: TRBJ2-3; clone_size: -; v_call: TRBV30; cdr3_nt: TGTGCCTGGACTCTAAGTCGAGTTTCTAGCACAGATACGCAGTATTTT; cdr3_aa: CAWTLSRVSSTDTQYF
d_call: TRBD2; j_call: TRBJ2-1; clone_size: -; v_call: TRBV29-1; cdr3_nt: TGCAGCGTTGGGGAGGGGTGGTCCTACAATGAGCAGTTCTTC; cdr3_aa: CSVGEGWSYNEQFF
d_call: TRBD2; j_call: TRBJ2-5; clone_size: -; v_call: TRBV9; cdr3_nt: TGTGCCAGCAGCGTAGCACTCACTGCACCGGGGACTAGCGGGAGGGAGACCCAGTACTTC; cdr3_aa: CASSVALTAPGTSGRETQYF
d_call: TRBD1; j_call: TRBJ2-1; clone_size: -; v_call: TRBV19; cdr3_nt: TGTGCCAGTAGTGTAACAGGGGGCGTTGAGCAGTTCTTC; cdr3_aa: CASSVTGGVEQFF
d_call: TRBD1; j_call: TRBJ1-1; clone_size: -; v_call: TRBV10-3; cdr3_nt: TGTGCCATCAGTGGACGACAGGGGGACACTGAAGCTTTCTTT; cdr3_aa: CAISGRQGDTEAFF
d_call: TRBD2; j_call: TRBJ2-1; clone_size: once; v_call: TRBV23-1; cdr3_nt: TGCGCCAGCAGTCAAGGGATGGACCTACGGGGGGGCAATGAGCAGTTCTTC; cdr3_aa: CASSQGMDLRGGNEQFF
d_call: TRBD2; j_call: TRBJ2-1; clone_size: -; v_call: TRBV29-1; cdr3_nt: TGCAGCGACAAATCGGGACTAGTCAATGAGCAGTTCTTC; cdr3_aa: CSDKSGLVNEQFF
d_call: TRBD2; j_call: TRBJ2-7; clone_size: -; v_call: TRBV28; cdr3_nt: TGTGCCAGCAGTTTATTCGCGGGAGGGCCAACCGAGCAGTACTTC; cdr3_aa: CASSLFAGGPTEQYF
d_call: TRBD2; j_call: TRBJ2-1; clone_size: -; v_call: TRBV18; cdr3_nt: TGTGCCAGCTCACCACCGGGAACGGGGGGGGATTTCGAGCAGTTCTTC; cdr3_aa: CASSPPGTGGDFEQFF
d_call: -; j_call: TRBJ2-7; clone_size: -; v_call: TRBV7-8; cdr3_nt: TGTGCCAGCAGCTTAGCCGCGGGACTCTCCGCGGTCTCCTACGAGCAGTACTTC; cdr3_aa: CASSLAAGLSAVSYEQYF
d_call: TRBD1; j_call: TRBJ2-2; clone_size: -; v_call: TRBV5-1; cdr3_nt: TGCGCCAGCAGCTTGGGGGACAGACACAACACCGGGGAGCTGTTTTTT; cdr3_aa: CASSLGDRHNTGELFF
d_call: -; j_call: TRBJ2-5; clone_size: -; v_call: TRBV27; cdr3_nt: TGTGCCAGCAGCCGAGGGGAGACCCAGTACTTC; cdr3_aa: CASSRGETQYF
d_call: TRBD1; j_call: TRBJ2-2; clone_size: -; v_call: TRBV6-1; cdr3_nt: TGTGCCACCGGACAGGGAGGCGCCGGGGAGCTGTTTTTT; cdr3_aa: CATGQGGAGELFF
d_call: -; j_call: TRBJ2-1; clone_size: -; v_call: TRBV10-1; cdr3_nt: TGCGCCAGCAGTGAGGAATGGGGCGGAAACAATGAGCAGTTCTTC; cdr3_aa: CASSEEWGGNNEQFF
d_call: -; j_call: TRBJ2-2; clone_size: -; v_call: TRBV9; cdr3_nt: TGTGCCAGCAGCACCCTGGGGAGGTGGGGGAACACCGGGGAGCTGTTTTTT; cdr3_aa: CASSTLGRWGNTGELFF